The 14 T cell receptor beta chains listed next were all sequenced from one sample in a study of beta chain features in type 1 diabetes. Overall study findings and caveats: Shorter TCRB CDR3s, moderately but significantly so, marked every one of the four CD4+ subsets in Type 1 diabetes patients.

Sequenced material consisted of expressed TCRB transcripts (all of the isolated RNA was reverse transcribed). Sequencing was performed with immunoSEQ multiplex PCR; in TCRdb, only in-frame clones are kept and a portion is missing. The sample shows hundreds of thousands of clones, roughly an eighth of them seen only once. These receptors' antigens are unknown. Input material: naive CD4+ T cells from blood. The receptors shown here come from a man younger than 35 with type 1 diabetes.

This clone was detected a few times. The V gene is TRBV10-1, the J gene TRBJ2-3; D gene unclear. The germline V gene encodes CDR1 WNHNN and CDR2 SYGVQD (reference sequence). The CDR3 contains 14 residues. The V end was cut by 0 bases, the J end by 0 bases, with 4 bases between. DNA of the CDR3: TGCGCCAGCAGTGAGTCGGACAGCACAGATACGCAGTATTTT. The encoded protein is CASSESDSTDTQYF.

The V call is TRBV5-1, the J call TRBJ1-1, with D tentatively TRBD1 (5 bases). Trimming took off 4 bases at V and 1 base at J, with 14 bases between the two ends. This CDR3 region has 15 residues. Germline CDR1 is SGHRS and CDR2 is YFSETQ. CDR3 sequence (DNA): TGCGCCAGCAGCCCCCTTGGAGGGGAGAACACTGAAGCTTTCTTT. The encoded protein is CASSPLGGENTEAFF.

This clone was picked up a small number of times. The CDR3 is CASSHPGTGRGEQYF. CDR3 bases: TGTGCCAGCAGCCATCCCGGGACAGGGCGCGGCGAGCAGTACTTC. The chain links TRBV7-3 to TRBJ2-7; 9 bases line up with TRBD1. Germline CDR1 is SGHTA and CDR2 is FQGTGA. The CDR3 is 15 amino acids. After removal of 5 bases from V and 6 bases from J, the junction contained 11 bases not matched to a gene.

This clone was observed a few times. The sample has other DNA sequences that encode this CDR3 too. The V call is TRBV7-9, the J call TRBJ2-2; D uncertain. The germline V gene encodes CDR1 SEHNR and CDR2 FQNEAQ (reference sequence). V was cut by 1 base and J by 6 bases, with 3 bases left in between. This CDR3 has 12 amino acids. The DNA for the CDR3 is TGTGCCAGCAGCTTAGAAGCCGGGGAGCTGTTTTTT. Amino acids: CASSLEAGELFF.

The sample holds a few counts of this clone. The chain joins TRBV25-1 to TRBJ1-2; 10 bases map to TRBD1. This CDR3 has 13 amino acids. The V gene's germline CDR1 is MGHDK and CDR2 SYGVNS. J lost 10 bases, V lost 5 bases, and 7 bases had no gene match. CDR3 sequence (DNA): TGTGCCAGCAGTTCCCGGGACAGGGGTGTCTACACCTTC. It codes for CASSSRDRGVYTF.

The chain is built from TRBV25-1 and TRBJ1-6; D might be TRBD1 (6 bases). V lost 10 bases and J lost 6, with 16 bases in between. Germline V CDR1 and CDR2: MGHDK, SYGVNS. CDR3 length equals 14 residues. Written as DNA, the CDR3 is TGTGCCACAACTGGGGGGCGAGGTAATTCACCCCTCCACTTT. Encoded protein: CATTGGRGNSPLHF.

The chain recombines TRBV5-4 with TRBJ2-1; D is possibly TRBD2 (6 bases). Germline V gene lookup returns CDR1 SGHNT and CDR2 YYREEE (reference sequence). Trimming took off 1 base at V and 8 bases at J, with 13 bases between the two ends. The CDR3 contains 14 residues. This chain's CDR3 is CASSLTAGSHEQFF. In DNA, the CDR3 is TGTGCCAGCAGCTTGACGGCGGGGTCGCATGAGCAGTTCTTC. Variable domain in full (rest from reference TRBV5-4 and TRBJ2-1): ETGVTQSPTHLIKTRGQQVTLRCSSQSGHNTVSWYQQALGQGPQFIFQYYREEENGRGNFPPRFSGLQFPNYSSELNVNALELDDSALYLCASSLTAGSHEQFFGPGTRLTVL.

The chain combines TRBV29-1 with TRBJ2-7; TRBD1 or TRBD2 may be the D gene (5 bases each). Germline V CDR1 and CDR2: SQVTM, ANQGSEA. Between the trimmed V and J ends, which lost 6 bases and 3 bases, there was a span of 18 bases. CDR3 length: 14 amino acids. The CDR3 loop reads CSVLSRGRVYEQYF. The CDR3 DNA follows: TGCAGCGTCCTGAGCCGGGGCAGAGTCTACGAGCAGTACTTC.

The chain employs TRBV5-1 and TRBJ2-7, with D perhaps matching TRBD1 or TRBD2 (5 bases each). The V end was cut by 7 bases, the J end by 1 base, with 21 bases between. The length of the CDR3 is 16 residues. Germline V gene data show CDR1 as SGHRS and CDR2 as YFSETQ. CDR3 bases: TGCGCCAGCGCCGATCTTTCTGTGGGACCTTCCTACGAGCAGTACTTC. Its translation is CASADLSVGPSYEQYF. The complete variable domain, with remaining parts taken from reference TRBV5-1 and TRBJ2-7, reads KAGVTQTPRYLIKTRGQQVTLSCSPISGHRSVSWYQQTPGQGLQFLFEYFSETQRNKGNFPGRFSGRQFSNSRSEMNVSTLELGDSALYLCASADLSVGPSYEQYFGPGTRLTVT.

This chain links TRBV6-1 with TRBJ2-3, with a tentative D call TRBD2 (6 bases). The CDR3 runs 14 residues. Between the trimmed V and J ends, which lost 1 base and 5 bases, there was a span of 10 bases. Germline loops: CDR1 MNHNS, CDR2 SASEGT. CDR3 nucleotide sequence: TGTGCCAGCAGTGAAGGCGGGGTCGGAGATACGCAGTATTTT. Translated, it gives CASSEGGVGDTQYF.

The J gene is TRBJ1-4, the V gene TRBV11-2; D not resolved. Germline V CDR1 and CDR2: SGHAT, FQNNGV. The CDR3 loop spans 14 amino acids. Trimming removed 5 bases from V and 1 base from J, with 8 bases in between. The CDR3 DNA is TGTGCCAGCAGCACCCTAATAACTAATGAAAAACTGTTTTTT. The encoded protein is CASSTLITNEKLFF.

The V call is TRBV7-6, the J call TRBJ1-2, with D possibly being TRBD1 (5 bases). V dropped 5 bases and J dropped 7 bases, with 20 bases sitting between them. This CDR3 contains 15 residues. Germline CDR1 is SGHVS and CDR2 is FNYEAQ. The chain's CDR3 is CASSPTGTTRGGYTF. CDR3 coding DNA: TGTGCCAGCAGCCCCACCGGGACCACAAGGGGTGGCTACACCTTC.

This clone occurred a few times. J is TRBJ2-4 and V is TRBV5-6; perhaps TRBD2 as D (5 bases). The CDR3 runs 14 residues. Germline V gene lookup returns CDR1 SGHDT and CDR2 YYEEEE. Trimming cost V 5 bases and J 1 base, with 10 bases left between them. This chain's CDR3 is CASRAGSAKNIQYF. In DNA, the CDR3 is TGTGCCAGCAGGGCGGGTAGTGCCAAAAACATTCAGTACTTC.

Here the CDR3 reads CSVVQQVNTGELFF. DNA for the CDR3: TGCAGCGTTGTGCAACAGGTGAACACCGGGGAGCTGTTTTTT. This rearrangement joins TRBV29-1 to TRBJ2-2, with D perhaps TRBD1 (5 bases). Germline V lookup: CDR1 SQVTM, CDR2 ANQGSEA. The CDR3 runs to 14 residues. V lost 4 bases and J 1 base, leaving 10 bases between the germline ends.